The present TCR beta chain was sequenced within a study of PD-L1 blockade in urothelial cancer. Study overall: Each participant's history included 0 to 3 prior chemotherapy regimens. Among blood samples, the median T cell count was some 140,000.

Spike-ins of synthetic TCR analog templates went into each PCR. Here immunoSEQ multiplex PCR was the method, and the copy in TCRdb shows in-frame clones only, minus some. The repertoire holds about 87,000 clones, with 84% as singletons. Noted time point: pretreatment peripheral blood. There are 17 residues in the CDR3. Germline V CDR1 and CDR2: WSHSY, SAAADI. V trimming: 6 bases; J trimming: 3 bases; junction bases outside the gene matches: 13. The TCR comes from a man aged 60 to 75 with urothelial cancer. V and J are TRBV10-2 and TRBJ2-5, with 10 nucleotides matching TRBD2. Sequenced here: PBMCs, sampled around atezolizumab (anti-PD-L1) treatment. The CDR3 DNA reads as TGCGCCAGCAGGATGAATATAGCTAGCGGGAGAGAAGAGACCCAGTACTTC. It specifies CASRMNIASGREETQYF.